A selection of T cell receptor beta chains follows, all from one sample in a study of control samples from healthy donors and cancer patients. TCRdb's table, derived via immunoSEQ multiplex PCR, lists solely in-frame clones and lacks some. The repertoire holds over 50,000 clones, 70% to 90% seen once, with approximately 4% in the top ten. Sequencing was performed on blood. Receptors were obtained from a man aged 45-65 years in good health. CDR3s include the opening cysteine and the closing phenylalanine or tryptophan. The D gene is left open where the match is weak. Clone size is shown for a subset of rows, as once, few, many or a class of expanded clone.

d_call j_call v_call clone_size cdr3_aa cdr3_nt
TRBD1 TRBJ1-3 TRBV28 . CASRSHRTGLNTIYF TGTGCCAGCAGGTCACACCGGACAGGGCTTAACACCATATATTTT
. TRBJ1-5 TRBV11-3 . CASSPDGIAPQHF TGTGCCAGCAGCCCCGACGGAATTGCGCCCCAGCATTTT
. TRBJ2-2 TRBV10-2 . CASSEGWGRGAGELFF TGCGCCAGCAGTGAAGGGTGGGGGCGAGGCGCCGGGGAGCTGTTTTTT
. TRBJ2-2 TRBV29-1 once CSVVSRGSDTGELFF TGCAGCGTTGTGTCTCGGGGATCGGACACCGGGGAGCTGTTTTTT
. TRBJ2-2 TRBV2 . CASSEARGGAGELFF TGTGCCAGCAGTGAAGCGAGGGGAGGTGCCGGGGAGCTGTTTTTT
TRBD2 TRBJ2-1 TRBV4-2 . CASSQGGTSSYNEQFF TGTGCCAGCAGCCAAGGAGGGACTAGCAGCTACAATGAGCAGTTCTTC
. TRBJ1-6 TRBV6-1 . CASSEMGASYNSPLHF TGTGCCAGCAGTGAAATGGGCGCCTCCTATAATTCACCCCTCCACTTT
. TRBJ2-2 TRBV6-6 few CASRPGQNTGELFF TGTGCCAGCAGACCGGGACAGAACACCGGGGAGCTGTTTTTT
. TRBJ1-2 TRBV19 . CASSITETNYGYTF TGTGCCAGTAGTATAACAGAGACCAACTATGGCTACACCTTC
TRBD1 TRBJ1-3 TRBV19 . CASNTVGTGASGNTIYF TGTGCCAGTAATACTGTTGGGACAGGGGCCTCTGGAAACACCATATATTTT
. TRBJ1-5 TRBV10-3 . CATGTSNNQPQHF TGTGCCACCGGGACATCGAACAATCAGCCCCAGCATTTT
. TRBJ2-5 TRBV19 . CASTPDRGRETQYF TGTGCCAGTACCCCCGACAGAGGTCGAGAGACCCAGTACTTC
TRBD1 TRBJ2-7 TRBV6-1 . CASSGEAGTGADEQYF TGTGCCAGCAGTGGGGAAGCCGGGACAGGGGCTGACGAGCAGTACTTC
TRBD2 TRBJ2-1 TRBV24-1 . CATSDFKTSGKNNEQFF TGTGCCACCAGTGATTTCAAGACTAGCGGGAAAAACAATGAGCAGTTCTTC
TRBD1 TRBJ1-1 TRBV19 once CASSLGTEINTEAFF TGTGCCAGTAGCCTTGGGACAGAAATTAACACTGAAGCTTTCTTT
TRBD1 TRBJ1-1 TRBV7-9 few CASSEATGTGDTEAFF TGTGCCAGCAGTGAAGCGACGGGGACAGGGGACACTGAAGCTTTCTTT
. TRBJ1-3 TRBV7-2 . CASSPNSGNTIYF TGTGCCAGCAGCCCCAACTCTGGAAACACCATATATTTT
. TRBJ2-2 TRBV19 . CASKDRGGANTGELFF TGTGCCAGTAAGGACCGTGGGGGGGCTAACACCGGGGAGCTGTTTTTT
. TRBJ2-4 TRBV19 . CASSPAGSQNIQYF TGTGCCAGTAGCCCCGCAGGATCCCAAAACATTCAGTACTTC
. TRBJ1-5 TRBV4-2 . CASSQVGSGNQPQHF TGTGCCAGCAGCCAAGTTGGGTCTGGCAATCAGCCCCAGCATTTT